What follows are 21 T cell receptor beta chains derived from one specimen sequenced in a study of blood T cell repertoires in COVID-19 (dated by TCRdb to 2018 to 2020). The library was produced with the immunoSEQ multiplex PCR assay. TCRdb holds this immuneACCESS table with in-frame rearrangements only. Some clones are missing; in checked studies, unresolved V genes explain under half, and the rest has no known cause. This sample holds around 200,000 clones; about 87% were observed only once. The biggest ten clones account for about 2.5% of the sample. Sequencing was performed on peripheral blood. The receptors originated from a man aged 40-50 years with active or convalescent COVID-19.

J is TRBJ1-6 and V is TRBV30; weak D call: TRBD1 (6 bases). Trimming removed 3 bases from V and 11 bases from J, with 14 bases in between. Germline V gene lookup returns CDR1 GTSNPN and CDR2 SVGIG (reference sequence). CDR3 length equals 13 residues. The CDR3 DNA follows: TGTGCCTGGAGGGGGGCGGCTTGGGCACCCCTCCACTTT. This sequence encodes CAWRGAAWAPLHF.

V and J are TRBV15 and TRBJ1-1, with 10 positions matching TRBD1. The CDR3 has 16 residues. The V segment lost 0 bases and the J segment 5 bases; nucleotides outside the gene matches: 6. Looked up from germline, CDR1 is LNHNV and CDR2 is YYDKDF (reference sequence). The CDR3 DNA reads as TGTGCCACCAGCAGAGATCTGTGGGGACAGGGGACTGAAGCTTTCTTT. Translation: CATSRDLWGQGTEAFF.

The table lists this clone with a few counts. The chain employs TRBV18 and TRBJ1-6; D gene unclear. V gave up 6 bases and J gave up 12 bases, with 12 bases separating them. The CDR3 is 12 amino acids. CDR1 is KGHSH, CDR2 LQKENI, per germline. The CDR3 DNA is TGTGCCAGCTCCCGCGACATCCGACCCCTCCACTTT. Protein: CASSRDIRPLHF.

This chain connects TRBV5-6 to TRBJ2-7, with 7 bases matching TRBD1. CDR1 is SGHDT and CDR2 is YYEEEE in the germline V gene. With V trimmed by 0 bases and J by 6 bases, 3 bases remained unmatched. The CDR3 consists of 13 residues. CDR3: CASSLGTGTEQYF. The CDR3 nucleotides are TGTGCCAGCAGCTTGGGGACAGGTACCGAGCAGTACTTC.

V gene TRBV29-1 combines with J gene TRBJ2-1, with 8 bases lining up with TRBD1. The CDR3 runs to 12 residues. CDR1 SQVTM and CDR2 ANQGSEA come from the germline V gene. Trimming at V came to 7 bases and at J to 8 bases, leaving 7 bases not matched to a gene. In DNA, the CDR3 is TGCAGCGGGAGACAGGGGATAGATGAGCAGTTCTTC. Encoded protein: CSGRQGIDEQFF.

This chain uses TRBV9 with TRBJ1-6, with D perhaps matching TRBD1 (6 bases). V dropped 0 bases and J dropped 7 bases, with 11 bases sitting between them. The CDR3 length is 15 residues. Germline V gives CDR1 SGDLS, CDR2 YYNGEE. CDR3 nucleotide sequence: TGTGCCAGCAGCGTAGGGGGAGGGACAAATTCACCCCTCCACTTT. Protein product: CASSVGGGTNSPLHF.

The chain recombines TRBV10-3 with TRBJ2-3; 12 nucleotides align to TRBD2. This CDR3 has 15 residues. Germline loops: CDR1 ENHRY, CDR2 SYGVKD. Trimming cost V 4 bases and J 7 bases; bases outside gene matches: 6. CDR3 nucleotides: TGTGCCATCAGTGGAACTAGCGGGGGGACCTATACGCAGTATTTT. Protein sequence: CAISGTSGGTYTQYF.

There are a few counts of this clone. The V call is TRBV6-5, the J call TRBJ1-6; 7 bases agree with TRBD1. V lost 2 bases and J lost 10; bases outside the gene matches: 8. The CDR3 is 15 residues long. The germline gives CDR1 MNHEY, CDR2 SVGAGI. CDR3 sequence (DNA): TGTGCCAGCAGTTACGACAGGGTGAAGGGCTCACCCCTCCACTTT. Translating gives CASSYDRVKGSPLHF.

J is TRBJ1-4 and V is TRBV5-1; 10 bases fit TRBD1. This CDR3 comprises 15 residues. Germline-derived CDR1 and CDR2 are SGHRS and YFSETQ. After removal of 1 base from V and 8 bases from J, the junction contained 5 bases not matched to a gene. CDR3 nucleotides: TGCGCCAGCAGCTTGTCGGGACAGGGGCAAGAAAAACTGTTTTTT. Translating it yields CASSLSGQGQEKLFF.

CDR3 residues: CASSLNGGGTYEQYF. In nucleotides, the CDR3 is TGTGCCAGCAGCTTAAATGGCGGGGGGACCTACGAGCAGTACTTC. The rearrangement links TRBV7-3 to TRBJ2-7; 8 nucleotides match TRBD2. CDR3 length equals 15 residues. V shed 1 base and J 2 bases; nucleotides not matched to a gene: 4. Germline loops: CDR1 SGHTA, CDR2 FQGTGA.

The chain links TRBV19 to TRBJ1-2; D unclear. The CDR3 spans 16 residues. The germline V gene has CDR1 LNHDA and CDR2 SQIVND (reference sequence). The V gene lost 10 bases and the J gene lost 3 bases, with 24 bases spanning the gap. In DNA, the CDR3 is TGTGCCACTCGCGAGGCTACGGCCCCGGTGGACTATGGCTACACCTTC. Its protein is CATREATAPVDYGYTF.

The genes are TRBV2 and TRBJ1-1; TRBD1 might be the D (5 bases). Germline CDR1 is SNHLY and CDR2 is FYNNEI. This CDR3 is built from 14 residues. Trimming took 4 bases from V and 5 from J, leaving 14 bases between them. The CDR3 region is CASSVVGVGTEAFF. The CDR3 nucleotides read TGTGCCAGCAGTGTAGTAGGGGTAGGTACTGAAGCTTTCTTT.

V gene TRBV7-2 combines with J gene TRBJ2-3, with TRBD2 identical over 12 bases. Trimming cost V 5 bases and J 5 bases; bases outside gene matches: 8. CDR3 length: 16 residues. From germline, CDR1 is SGHTA and CDR2 FQGNSA. CDR3 protein: CASSLGLAGSRDTQYF. CDR3 coding DNA: TGTGCCAGCAGCCTCGGACTAGCGGGGAGCCGAGATACGCAGTATTTT.

The chain has TRBV27 and TRBJ1-1; D may be TRBD1 (5 bases). This CDR3 is built from 13 residues. Trimming shortened V by 2 bases and J by 7 bases, and 11 bases separated the two germline ends. Germline CDR1 MNHEY, CDR2 SMNVEV (reference sequence). This CDR3 reads CASSLRGSGEAFF. CDR3 coding DNA: TGTGCCAGCAGTTTAAGGGGATCCGGTGAAGCTTTCTTT.

The rearrangement joins TRBV4-2 to TRBJ1-3, with a tentative D call TRBD1 (5 bases). V shed 0 bases and J shed 8 bases, with 11 bases lying between them. Germline CDR1 is LGHNA and CDR2 is YNFKEQ. CDR3 length: 14 residues. CDR3: CASSQEGRVYTIYF. CDR3 coding DNA: TGTGCCAGCAGCCAAGAAGGCAGGGTTTACACCATATATTTT.

V usage is TRBV7-9 and J usage is TRBJ2-7, with D hard to call. Trimming took 5 bases from V and 0 from J, leaving 11 bases between them. In germline, CDR1 is SEHNR, CDR2 FQNEAQ (reference sequence). The CDR3 is made up of 14 amino acids. This CDR3 reads CASSPTLSSYEQYF. The CDR3 DNA reads as TGTGCCAGCAGCCCGACTCTGAGCTCCTACGAGCAGTACTTC.

This chain joins TRBV19 and TRBJ1-5, with unresolved D. Germline-derived CDR1 and CDR2 are LNHDA and SQIVND (reference sequence). Trimming cost V 5 bases and J 0 bases, with 5 bases left between them. The CDR3 runs 13 residues. The CDR3 DNA reads as TGTGCCAGTAGTTATAATAGCAATCAGCCCCAGCATTTT. It is translated as CASSYNSNQPQHF.

V and J are TRBV19 and TRBJ1-6; 9 positions match TRBD1. Germline CDR1 is LNHDA and CDR2 is SQIVND (reference sequence). The CDR3 has 14 amino acids. The V and J ends lost 4 bases and 9 bases, in that order; junction bases with no gene match: 4. The CDR3 sequence is CASSNRGQGSPLHF. Here the CDR3 DNA reads TGTGCCAGTAGTAACAGGGGGCAAGGTTCACCCCTCCACTTT.

The chain carries TRBV12-3 or TRBV12-4 and TRBJ1-6; tentatively, D is TRBD1 (5 bases). This CDR3 comprises 12 residues. The ends were cut back, 6 bases at V and 10 bases at J, with 10 bases in the middle. The CDR3: CASSQGASPLHF. The DNA for the CDR3 is TGTGCCAGCAGCCAGGGCGCGTCACCCCTCCACTTT.

The rearrangement joins TRBV5-1 to TRBJ1-3; 10 bases are shared with TRBD1. The CDR3 runs 13 residues. J lost 7 bases, V lost 4 bases, and 2 bases had no gene match. The germline V gene has CDR1 SGHRS and CDR2 YFSETQ. The CDR3 DNA follows: TGCGCCAGCAGCCTGGGACAGGGGAACACCATATATTTT. It codes for CASSLGQGNTIYF.

In DNA form, the CDR3 reads TGTGCCAGCAGCTTAACAGGGAACCACAATGAGCAGTTCTTC. Translated, it gives CASSLTGNHNEQFF. The rearrangement uses TRBV11-2 and TRBJ2-1; TRBD1 might be the D (6 bases). The germline V gene encodes CDR1 SGHAT and CDR2 FQNNGV. The CDR3 has 14 residues. V lost 2 bases and J 5 bases, leaving 10 bases between the germline ends.